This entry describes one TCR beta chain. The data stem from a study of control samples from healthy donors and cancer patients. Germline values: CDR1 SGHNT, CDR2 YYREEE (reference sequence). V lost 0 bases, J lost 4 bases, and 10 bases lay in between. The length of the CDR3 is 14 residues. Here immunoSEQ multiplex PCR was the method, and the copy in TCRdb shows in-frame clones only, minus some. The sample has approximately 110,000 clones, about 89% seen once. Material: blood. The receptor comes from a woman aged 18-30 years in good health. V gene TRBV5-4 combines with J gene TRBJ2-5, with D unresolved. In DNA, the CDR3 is TGTGCCAGCAGCTTGGAGGGTACGGCAGAGACCCAGTACTTC. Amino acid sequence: CASSLEGTAETQYF. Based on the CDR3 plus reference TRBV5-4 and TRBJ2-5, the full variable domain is ETGVTQSPTHLIKTRGQQVTLRCSSQSGHNTVSWYQQALGQGPQFIFQYYREEENGRGNFPPRFSGLQFPNYSSELNVNALELDDSALYLCASSLEGTAETQYFGPGTRLLVL.